The sequence of this T cell receptor (beta chain) was determined in a study of blood T cell repertoires in COVID-19. Clones were sequenced by immunoSEQ multiplex PCR, and TCRdb holds only the in-frame ones, with some missing. Of around 260,000 clones listed, over 80% are singletons. The source material was peripheral blood. The sequence came from a woman in her 70s with COVID-19, enrolled during active disease.

The CDR3 loop reads CAWSVQVRYEQYF. CDR3 nucleotides: TGTGCCTGGAGTGTACAAGTACGCTACGAGCAGTACTTC. This chain uses TRBV30 with TRBJ2-7; D unclear. Looked up from germline, CDR1 is GTSNPN and CDR2 is SVGIG (reference sequence). Trimming removed 0 bases at V and 3 bases at J, with 9 bases between. The CDR3 extends over 13 amino acids. Full variable domain (rest looked up from reference TRBV30 and TRBJ2-7): SQTIHQWPATLVQPVGSPLSLECTVEGTSNPNLYWYRQAAGRGLQLLFYSVGIGQISSEVPQNLSASRPQDRQFILSSKKLLLSDSGFYLCAWSVQVRYEQYFGPGTRLTVT.